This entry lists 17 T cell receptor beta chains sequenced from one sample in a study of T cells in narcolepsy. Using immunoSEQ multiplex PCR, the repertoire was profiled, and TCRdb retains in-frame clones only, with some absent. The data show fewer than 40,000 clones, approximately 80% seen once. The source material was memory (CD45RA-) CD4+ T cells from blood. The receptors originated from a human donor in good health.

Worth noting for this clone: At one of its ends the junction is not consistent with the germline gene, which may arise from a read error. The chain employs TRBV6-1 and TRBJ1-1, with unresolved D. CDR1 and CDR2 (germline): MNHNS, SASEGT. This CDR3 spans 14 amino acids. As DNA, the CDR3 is TGTGCCAGCAGTGAAGCCCAGAGTATGACTGACGCTTTCTTT. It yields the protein CASSEAQSMTDAFF.

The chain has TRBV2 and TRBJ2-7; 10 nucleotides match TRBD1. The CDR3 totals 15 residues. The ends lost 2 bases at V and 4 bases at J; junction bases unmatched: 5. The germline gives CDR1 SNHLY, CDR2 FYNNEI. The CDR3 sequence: CASSELGTGVYEQYF. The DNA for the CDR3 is TGTGCCAGCAGTGAACTCGGGACAGGGGTGTACGAGCAGTACTTC.

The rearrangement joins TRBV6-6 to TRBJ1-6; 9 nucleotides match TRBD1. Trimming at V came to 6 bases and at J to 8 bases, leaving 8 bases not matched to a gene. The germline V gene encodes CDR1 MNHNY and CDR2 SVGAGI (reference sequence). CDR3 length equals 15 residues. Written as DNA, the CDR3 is TGTGCCAGCAGGCAAGGGACAGGGCGCCATTCACCCCTCCACTTT. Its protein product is CASRQGTGRHSPLHF.

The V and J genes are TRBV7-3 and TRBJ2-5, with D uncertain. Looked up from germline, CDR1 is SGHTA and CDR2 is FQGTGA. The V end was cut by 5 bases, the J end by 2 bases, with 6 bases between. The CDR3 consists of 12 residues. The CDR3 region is CASSVGQETQYF. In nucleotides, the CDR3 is TGTGCCAGCAGCGTGGGACAAGAGACCCAGTACTTC.

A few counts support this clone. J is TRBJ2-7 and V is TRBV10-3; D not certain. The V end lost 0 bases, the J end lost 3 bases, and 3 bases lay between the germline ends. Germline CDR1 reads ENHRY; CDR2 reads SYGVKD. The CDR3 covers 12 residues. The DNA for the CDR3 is TGTGCCATCAGTGAGTCGGTCTACGAGCAGTACTTC. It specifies CAISESVYEQYF.

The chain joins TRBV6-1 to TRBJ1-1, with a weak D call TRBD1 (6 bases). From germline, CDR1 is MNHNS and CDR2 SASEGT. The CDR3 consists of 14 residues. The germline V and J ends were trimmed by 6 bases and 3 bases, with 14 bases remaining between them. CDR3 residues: CASSSRTVYTEAFF. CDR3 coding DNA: TGTGCCAGCAGCTCCCGGACAGTTTACACTGAAGCTTTCTTT.

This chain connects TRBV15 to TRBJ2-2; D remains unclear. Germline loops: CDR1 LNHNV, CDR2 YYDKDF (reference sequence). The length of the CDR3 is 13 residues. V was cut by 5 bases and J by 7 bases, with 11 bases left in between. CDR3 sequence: CATSLGFGGELFF. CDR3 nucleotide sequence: TGTGCCACCAGCCTTGGGTTCGGCGGGGAGCTGTTTTTT. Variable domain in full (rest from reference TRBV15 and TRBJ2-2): DAMVIQNPRYQVTQFGKPVTLSCSQTLNHNVMYWYQQKSSQAPKLLFHYYDKDFNNEADTPDNFQSRRPNTSFCFLDIRSPGLGDTAMYLCATSLGFGGELFFGEGSRLTVL.

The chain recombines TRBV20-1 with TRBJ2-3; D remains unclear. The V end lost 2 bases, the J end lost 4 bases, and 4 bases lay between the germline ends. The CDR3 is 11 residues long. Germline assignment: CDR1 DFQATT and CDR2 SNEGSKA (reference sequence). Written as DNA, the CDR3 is TGCAGTGCTAGACAAGCAGATACGCAGTATTTT. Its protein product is CSARQADTQYF.

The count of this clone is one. CDR3 region: CASSDPGQGYTGELFF. CDR3 in DNA: TGTGCCAGCAGCGATCCGGGACAGGGGTATACCGGGGAGCTGTTTTTT. The V and J genes are TRBV7-2 and TRBJ2-2; 10 bases fit TRBD1. V lost 5 bases and J lost 5; bases outside the gene matches: 8. The CDR3 spans 16 residues. The V gene's germline CDR1 is SGHTA and CDR2 FQGNSA. Using reference TRBV7-2 and TRBJ2-2 for the parts outside the CDR3, the full variable domain is GAGVSQSPSNKVTEKGKDVELRCDPISGHTALYWYRQSLGQGLEFLIYFQGNSAPDKSGLPSDRFSAERTGGSVSTLTIQRTQQEDSAVYLCASSDPGQGYTGELFFGEGSRLTVL.

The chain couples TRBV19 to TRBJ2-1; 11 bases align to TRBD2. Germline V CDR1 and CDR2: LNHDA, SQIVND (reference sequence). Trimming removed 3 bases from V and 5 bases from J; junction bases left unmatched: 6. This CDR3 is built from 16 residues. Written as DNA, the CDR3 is TGTGCCAGTAGTATGAGGGCTAGCGGGGGGAACAATGAGCAGTTCTTC. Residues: CASSMRASGGNNEQFF.

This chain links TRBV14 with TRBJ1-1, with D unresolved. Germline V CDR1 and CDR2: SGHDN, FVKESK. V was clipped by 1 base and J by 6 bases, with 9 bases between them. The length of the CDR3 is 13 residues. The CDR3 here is CASSQVLASEAFF. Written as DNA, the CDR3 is TGTGCCAGCAGCCAAGTTTTAGCATCTGAAGCTTTCTTT.

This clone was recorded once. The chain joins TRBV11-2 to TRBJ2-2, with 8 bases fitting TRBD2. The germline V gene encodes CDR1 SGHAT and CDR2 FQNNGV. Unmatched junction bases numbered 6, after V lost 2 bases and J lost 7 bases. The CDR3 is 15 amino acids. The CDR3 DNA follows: TGTGCCAGCAGCTTATCTCGCCTAGCGGGCGGGGAGCTGTTTTTT. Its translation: CASSLSRLAGGELFF.

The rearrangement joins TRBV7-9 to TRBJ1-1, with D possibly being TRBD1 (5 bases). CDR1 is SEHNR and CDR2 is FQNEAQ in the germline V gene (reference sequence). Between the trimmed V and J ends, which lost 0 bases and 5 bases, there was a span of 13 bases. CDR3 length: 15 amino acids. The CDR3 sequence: CASSLATGVGTEAFF. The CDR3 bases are TGTGCCAGCAGCTTAGCAACGGGGGTAGGTACTGAAGCTTTCTTT.

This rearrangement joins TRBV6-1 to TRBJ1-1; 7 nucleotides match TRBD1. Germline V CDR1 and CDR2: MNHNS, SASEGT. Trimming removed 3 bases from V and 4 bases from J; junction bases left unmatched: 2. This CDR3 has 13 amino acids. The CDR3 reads CASSEAGGTEAFF. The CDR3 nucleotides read TGTGCCAGCAGTGAGGCAGGGGGCACTGAAGCTTTCTTT.

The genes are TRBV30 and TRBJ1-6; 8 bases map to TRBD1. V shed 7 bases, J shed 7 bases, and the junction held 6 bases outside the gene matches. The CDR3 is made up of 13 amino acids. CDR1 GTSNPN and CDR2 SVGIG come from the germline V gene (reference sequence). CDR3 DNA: TGTGCCTTTGGACAGGGCAGCAATTCACCCCTCCACTTT. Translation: CAFGQGSNSPLHF.

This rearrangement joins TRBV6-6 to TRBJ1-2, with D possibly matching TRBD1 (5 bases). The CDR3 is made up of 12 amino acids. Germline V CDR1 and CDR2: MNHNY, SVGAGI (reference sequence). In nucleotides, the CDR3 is TGTGTCGCAGCGGGCAGGGACTATGGCTACACCTTC. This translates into CVAAGRDYGYTF.

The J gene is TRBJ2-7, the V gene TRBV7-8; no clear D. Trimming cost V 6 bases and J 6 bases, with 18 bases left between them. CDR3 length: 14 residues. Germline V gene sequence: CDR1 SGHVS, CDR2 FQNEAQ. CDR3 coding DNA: TGTGCCAGCAGTCGTCAGGAAGGTGGGCTCGAGCAGTACTTC. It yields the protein CASSRQEGGLEQYF. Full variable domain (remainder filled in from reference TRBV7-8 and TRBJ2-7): GAGVSQSPRYKVAKRGQDVALRCDPISGHVSLFWYQQALGQGPEFLTYFQNEAQLDKSGLPSDRFFAERPEGSVSTLKIQRTQQEDSAVYLCASSRQEGGLEQYFGPGTRLTVT.